Sequencing of this T cell receptor (beta chain) was carried out in a study of blood T cells in healthy people across ages (dated by TCRdb to 2015 to 2017). For the wider study: In model experiments, template switching captured roughly one uniquely barcoded TCR beta cDNA molecule for every two T cells. To track age-related changes in TCR beta repertoire diversity, the study relied on deep sequencing normalized with unique cDNA molecular identifiers. Four age groups were formed from the donors: young (average about 17 years), middle-aged (approximately 39), aged (more than 55) and long-lived (around 80). Donors of different ages were randomly distributed across sequencing lanes to avoid experimental bias. For two donors (one aged 18 to 30 and one aged 80 or older), the study analyzed two additional independent replicas of 1 million unique cDNA reads from the same blood draw.

On the study overall, not on this receptor specifically: Because profiling used bulk unsorted PBMCs, naive and antigen-experienced compartments could not be compared conclusively. Compared with the aged group, the long-lived group had more naive CD4+ T cells, fewer expanded clones and increased TCR diversity, suggesting age selection. Observed TCR beta diversity correlated strongly with the percentage of naive T cells measured by flow cytometry. Because the CMV infection status of the donors was unknown, age-related changes in expanded clonotypes may potentially have been confounded. Estimates of total diversity from one million sequenced T cells were regarded as lower bounds and underestimates. Observed TCR beta diversity per million T cells fell roughly linearly with age, and a significant reduction was already apparent by age around 40.

Preparation of the library involved 5' RACE. Data came from an Illumina HiSeq 2500. A second PCR of roughly 7 to 12 cycles was run with a J-beta primer mix and a sample-barcoded 5' primer. A unique molecular identifier was introduced onto each TCR beta cDNA molecule by a template-switch 5' adaptor carrying 12 random nucleotides. Each sample yielded at least 2.5 million CDR3-containing paired-end reads. First-strand cDNA synthesis was performed from all RNA using the Mint cDNA synthesis kit, with priming by a TRBC-specific oligonucleotide. Following uracil-DNA glycosylase treatment, all cDNA underwent a first 18-cycle PCR with the universal primers M1SS and BC2_uni_R. In the source study's methods: Normalization of each sample was performed by random selection of 1 million high-quality reads, each carrying a distinct molecular identifier. Instead of being binned into consensus sequences, reads that shared molecular identifiers were thrown out. CDR3 identification, clonotype clustering and error correction used MiTCR with a Q25 quality threshold and the strictest error-elimination algorithm. A nonparametric unseen species model with Euler transformation was used to estimate lower-bound total TCR beta diversity. In TCRdb, the public reads were trimmed at Q25 with fastp and aligned with MiXCR, with productive beta chains retained. A single entry per CDR3 protein holds the most common genes and DNA from its merged rows. For this entry, the V and J calls and clone size follow TCRdb and not the study's own pipeline. The sample includes roughly 1,500,000 distinct CDR3 sequences, with 35% to 45% observed a single time. The ten largest account for approximately 7.9% of the sample.

Donors were 39 systemically healthy Caucasian individuals from Russia aged about 6 to 100 years. Each donor gave about 9.7 milliliters of peripheral blood, drawn into EDTA-treated Vacutainer tubes. PBMCs were isolated by Ficoll-Paque density-gradient centrifugation, with at least 6 million obtained per sample. Total RNA, at least 6 micrograms per sample, was extracted from PBMCs with Trizol reagent. For every donor, flow cytometry on a PBMC aliquot measured the percentage of naive CD45RAhigh/CD27high T cells. A few counts support this clonotype. The target of this receptor is not known. One base away there is no much larger clone; base qualities are not given. The sequencing input was blood. The source of this sequence is a woman under 30 in good health.

The DNA sequence reads TGTGCCAGCAGCGCCCTAGCGGGAGGGCCTGGCCGCAATGAGCAGTTCTTC. This translates into CASSALAGGPGRNEQFF. This receptor chain uses TRBV9 and TRBJ2-1, and TRBD2 aligns with 12 junction nucleotides. As encoded in the germline V gene, CDR1 is SGDLS while CDR2 is YYNGEE. The CDR3 numbers 17 residues from cysteine through phenylalanine. Just the 51-base CDR3 DNA is kept, in frame starting at base 1. Ends trimmed: V by 3 bases, J by 6 bases; bases unmatched to a gene: 10. With the rest looked up from the reference TRBV9 and TRBJ2-1 genes rather than sequenced, the full variable domain is DSGVTQTPKHLITATGQRVTLRCSPRSGDLSVYWYQQSLDQGLQFLIQYYNGEERAKGNILERFSAQQFPDLHSELNLSSLELGDSALYFCASSALAGGPGRNEQFFGPGTRLTVL.